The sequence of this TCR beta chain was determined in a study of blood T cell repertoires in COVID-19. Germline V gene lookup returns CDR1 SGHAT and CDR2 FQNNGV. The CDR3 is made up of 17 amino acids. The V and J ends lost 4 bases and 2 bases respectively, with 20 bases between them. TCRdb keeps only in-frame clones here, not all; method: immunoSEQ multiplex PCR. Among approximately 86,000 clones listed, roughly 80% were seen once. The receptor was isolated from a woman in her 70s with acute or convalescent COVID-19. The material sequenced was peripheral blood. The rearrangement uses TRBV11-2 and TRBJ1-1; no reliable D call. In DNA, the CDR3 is TGTGCCAGCAGCTCCAGTGGAGGGCAAGGGAGAAACACTGAAGCTTTCTTT. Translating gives CASSSSGGQGRNTEAFF.